The rows below give T cell receptor beta chains drawn from one sample of a study of patients and donors after allogeneic stem cell transplantation. TCRdb ran MiXCR on the RT-PCR reads and lists one entry per CDR3 protein. Counted here are approximately 200,000 distinct CDR3 sequences, less than 45% occurring once; the ten biggest clones make up 33%. The sample comprised blood, either unsorted or a sorted T cell fraction (not recorded which). The receptors here all came from a human donor who was either an allogeneic HSCT recipient or a stem cell or donor lymphocyte infusion donor (not recorded which). It is not recorded whose cells these are; they may come from a transplant donor. Both conserved end residues are part of each CDR3. The order of the fields is V gene, D gene, J gene, clone size, CDR3 protein, CDR3 DNA. The D gene is left open where the match is weak. The listing skips clone size in some rows; elsewhere it reads once, few, many or a size class.

V: TRBV9
D: NA
J: TRBJ1-2
size: NA
CDR3: CASSVASRQPTGYTF
DNA: TGTGCCAGCAGCGTAGCTTCGCGGCAGCCAACTGGCTACACCTTC

V: TRBV28
D: NA
J: TRBJ1-1
size: few
CDR3: CASSPIVRSMNTEAFF
DNA: TGTGCCAGCAGCCCGATAGTCCGTAGCATGAACACTGAAGCTTTCTTT

V: TRBV28
D: TRBD1
J: TRBJ2-1
size: NA
CDR3: CASMGQVYNEQFF
DNA: TGTGCCAGCATGGGACAGGTGTACAATGAGCAGTTCTTC

V: TRBV11-2
D: NA
J: TRBJ2-2
size: NA
CDR3: CASSGRRTNTGELFF
DNA: TGTGCCAGCAGCGGCAGGCGGACTAACACCGGGGAGCTGTTTTTT

V: TRBV7-9
D: TRBD1
J: TRBJ1-4
size: NA
CDR3: CASSLLQGADEKLFF
DNA: TGTGCCAGCAGCCTCCTACAGGGGGCTGATGAAAAACTGTTTTTT

V: TRBV30
D: NA
J: TRBJ2-5
size: few
CDR3: CAWSVGETQYF
DNA: TGTGCCTGGAGTGTCGGAGAGACCCAGTACTTC

V: TRBV29-1
D: TRBD1
J: TRBJ2-5
size: NA
CDR3: CSAGQGEETQYF
DNA: TGCAGCGCTGGACAGGGAGAAGAGACCCAGTACTTC

V: TRBV3-1
D: TRBD2
J: TRBJ2-1
size: NA
CDR3: CASSRETSGIGNEQFF
DNA: TGTGCCAGCAGCCGGGAGACTAGCGGGATCGGCAATGAGCAGTTCTTC

V: TRBV3-1
D: NA
J: TRBJ2-7
size: NA
CDR3: CASSRHPTGRFEQYF
DNA: TGTGCCAGCAGCCGACACCCTACAGGGCGGTTCGAGCAGTACTTC

V: TRBV4-3
D: NA
J: TRBJ1-2
size: NA
CDR3: CASSQDSWVQPNYGYTF
DNA: TGCGCCAGCAGCCAAGATTCTTGGGTACAGCCTAACTATGGCTACACCTTC

V: TRBV19
D: TRBD2
J: TRBJ2-7
size: NA
CDR3: CASSITAGGTYEQYF
DNA: TGTGCCAGTAGTATAACAGCGGGAGGTACCTACGAGCAGTACTTC

V: TRBV10-3
D: TRBD1
J: TRBJ2-1
size: NA
CDR3: CAISESTGPYNEQFF
DNA: TGTGCCATCAGTGAGTCGACAGGGCCCTACAATGAGCAGTTCTTC

V: TRBV4-1
D: NA
J: TRBJ1-3
size: NA
CDR3: CASSQDQGQGNTIYF
DNA: TGCGCCAGCAGCCAAGATCAAGGACAAGGAAACACCATATATTTT

V: TRBV4-3
D: NA
J: TRBJ1-6
size: NA
CDR3: CASSQDTGAGHSPLHF
DNA: TGCGCCAGCAGCCAAGATACCGGGGCAGGGCATTCACCCCTCCACTTT

V: TRBV5-1
D: TRBD1
J: TRBJ1-4
size: few
CDR3: CASSPGPGGEKLFF
DNA: TGCGCCAGTTCCCCGGGTCCAGGGGGTGAAAAACTGTTTTTT

V: TRBV7-4
D: NA
J: TRBJ1-1
size: NA
CDR3: CASSVPPSLTEAFF
DNA: TGTGCCAGCAGTGTACCCCCATCATTGACTGAAGCTTTCTTT

V: TRBV25-1
D: NA
J: TRBJ1-1
size: NA
CDR3: CASMVGENTEAFF
DNA: TGTGCCAGCATGGTCGGAGAGAACACTGAAGCTTTCTTT

V: TRBV5-6
D: TRBD1
J: TRBJ2-7
size: NA
CDR3: CASRWGTGRDEQYF
DNA: TGTGCCAGCAGATGGGGGACAGGTCGGGACGAGCAGTACTTC

V: TRBV28
D: NA
J: TRBJ2-7
size: NA
CDR3: CASSYTVFAEQYF
DNA: TGTGCCAGCAGTTATACAGTCTTCGCCGAGCAGTACTTC

V: TRBV7-8
D: TRBD1
J: TRBJ1-3
size: NA
CDR3: CASRRDPGQGMLASGNTIYF
DNA: TGTGCCAGCAGGCGAGATCCGGGACAGGGTATGTTGGCGAGCGGAAACACCATATATTTT

V: TRBV7-9
D: NA
J: TRBJ1-3
size: few
CDR3: CASSLEEGSSGNTIYF
DNA: TGTGCCAGCAGCTTAGAAGAGGGCTCCTCTGGAAACACCATATATTTT

V: TRBV7-9
D: NA
J: TRBJ1-3
size: NA
CDR3: CASSLADSLDTIYF
DNA: TGTGCCAGCAGCTTAGCCGATTCTCTGGACACCATATATTTT

V: TRBV2
D: NA
J: TRBJ1-5
size: NA
CDR3: CASSGTAFSNQPQHF
DNA: TGTGCCAGCAGTGGGACAGCTTTTAGCAATCAGCCCCAGCATTTT

V: TRBV24-1
D: NA
J: TRBJ2-3
size: NA
CDR3: CATSDLLSDTQYF
DNA: TGTGCCACCAGTGATTTGCTTTCCGATACGCAGTATTTT